These 17 T cell receptor beta chains came from one sample sequenced in a study of long-term antiretroviral therapy in people with HIV. The libraries were made with immunoSEQ v3.0 at survey level. Some clones are missing from TCRdb's copy, which holds only in-frame ones; the method was immunoSEQ multiplex PCR. The profile shows around 12,000 clones, 88% of them singletons. The material was unsorted PBMCs, obtained 2.1 years after starting antiretroviral therapy. These receptor sequences come from a woman in her 40s with HIV.

This clone has only a few counts. The chain links TRBV9 to TRBJ2-5; tentative D call: TRBD2 (6 bases). V was cut by 0 bases and J by 5 bases, with 11 bases left in between. The CDR3 is made up of 14 amino acids. CDR1 is SGDLS and CDR2 is YYNGEE in the germline V gene. CDR3 in amino acids: CASSVDGTRETQYF. CDR3 DNA: TGTGCCAGCAGCGTAGATGGGACTCGTGAGACCCAGTACTTC.

This clone appeared a single time. The chain couples TRBV30 to TRBJ2-1, with D possibly matching TRBD2 (7 bases). This CDR3 has 18 amino acids. Trimming left V 1 base short and J 4 bases short, with 23 bases between. CDR1 and CDR2 (germline): GTSNPN, SVGIG (reference sequence). CDR3 loop: CAWSGGAGEVKGYNEQFF. CDR3 nucleotides: TGTGCCTGGAGTGGGGGGGCGGGGGAGGTTAAGGGTTACAATGAGCAGTTCTTC.

This chain links TRBV27 with TRBJ1-2; D ambiguous. This CDR3 has 17 residues. V shed 8 bases and J shed 1 base, with 23 bases lying between them. CDR1 and CDR2 (germline): MNHEY, SMNVEV (reference sequence). In DNA, the CDR3 is TGTGCCAGCCGACGTGGGTCGGGGTTCGGCGGTAACTATGGCTACACCTTC. Protein: CASRRGSGFGGNYGYTF.

V is TRBV7-3 and J is TRBJ1-2; unclear D gene. This CDR3 has 15 residues. V lost 5 bases and J lost 1, with 14 bases in between. Germline V gene data show CDR1 as SGHTA and CDR2 as FQGTGA. The CDR3 loop reads CASSPYGGDNYGYTF. The CDR3, as DNA: TGTGCCAGCAGCCCCTATGGCGGCGATAACTATGGCTACACCTTC. The full variable domain, its missing parts supplied by reference TRBV7-3 and TRBJ1-2, is GAGVSQTPSNKVTEKGKYVELRCDPISGHTALYWYRQSLGQGPEFLIYFQGTGAADDSGLPNDRFFAVRPEGSVSTLKIQRTERGDSAVYLCASSPYGGDNYGYTFGSGTRLTVV.

J is TRBJ1-3 and V is TRBV6-6; no clear D gene. Germline V gene sequence: CDR1 MNHNY, CDR2 SVGAGI (reference sequence). Trimming pared 6 bases from V and 0 bases from J, leaving 9 bases between. This CDR3 has 14 amino acids. The chain's CDR3 is CASRFGDSGNTIYF. The CDR3 DNA follows: TGTGCCAGCAGATTTGGGGACTCTGGAAACACCATATATTTT.

The chain carries TRBV5-1 and TRBJ2-3; D not certain. V was clipped by 0 bases and J by 2 bases, with 13 bases between them. The CDR3 loop spans 16 amino acids. CDR1 and CDR2 from the germline V gene are SGHRS and YFSETQ. Here the CDR3 reads CASSLGRQDITDTQYF. CDR3 DNA sequence: TGCGCCAGCAGCTTGGGGCGGCAAGACATCACAGATACGCAGTATTTT. Looking up the rest from reference TRBV5-1 and TRBJ2-3 gives the full variable domain: KAGVTQTPRYLIKTRGQQVTLSCSPISGHRSVSWYQQTPGQGLQFLFEYFSETQRNKGNFPGRFSGRQFSNSRSEMNVSTLELGDSALYLCASSLGRQDITDTQYFGPGTRLTVL.

This clone was seen just once. The gene calls are TRBV27 and TRBJ1-2; unclear D gene. CDR3 length: 15 residues. V shed 7 bases and J shed 0 bases, with 15 bases lying between them. Germline V gene data show CDR1 as MNHEY and CDR2 as SMNVEV (reference sequence). The CDR3, as DNA: TGTGCCAGCACCCACCTGTTGGGCTCTAACTATGGCTACACCTTC. It is translated as CASTHLLGSNYGYTF.

This rearrangement joins TRBV5-8 to TRBJ1-1, with unresolved D. With 0 bases removed from V and 5 bases from J, the gap between germline ends came to 11 bases. The CDR3 length is 14 residues. Looked up from germline, CDR1 is SGHTS and CDR2 is YDEGEE. The CDR3 nucleotides are TGTGCCAGCAGCTTGGACACTGGCGAGACTGAAGCTTTCTTT. The encoded protein is CASSLDTGETEAFF. The full variable domain, rest sourced from reference TRBV5-8 and TRBJ1-1, is EAGVTQSPTHLIKTRGQQATLRCSPISGHTSVYWYQQALGLGLQFLLWYDEGEERNRGNFPPRFSGRQFPNYSSELNVNALELEDSALYLCASSLDTGETEAFFGQGTRLTVV.

CDR3 residues: CASSSGLSSYNSPLHF. CDR3 DNA: TGTGCCAGCAGCTCGGGACTTAGCTCCTATAATTCACCCCTCCACTTT. The rearrangement links TRBV7-7 to TRBJ1-6; D might be TRBD1 (5 bases). The CDR3 is made up of 16 amino acids. Trimming cost V 4 bases and J 0 bases, with 10 bases left between them. Germline lookup yields CDR1 SSHAT and CDR2 FNYEAQ (reference sequence).

V and J are TRBV5-1 and TRBJ2-2, with 7 bases identical to TRBD2. V was pared by 0 bases and J by 2 bases, with 1 base of the junction left unmatched. Per the germline V gene, CDR1 is SGHRS and CDR2 is YFSETQ. This CDR3 contains 15 residues. CDR3 bases: TGCGCCAGCAGCTTGGGACTAGCTAACACCGGGGAGCTGTTTTTT. This codes for CASSLGLANTGELFF.

The chain is built from TRBV7-8 and TRBJ2-3, with TRBD2 identical over 7 bases. In germline, CDR1 is SGHVS, CDR2 FQNEAQ. This CDR3 spans 18 amino acids. The ends lost 5 bases at V and 5 bases at J; junction bases unmatched: 19. CDR3 sequence (DNA): TGTGCCAGCAGCCAGAGGGGTGCGGCGGGGGTCAAGGGAGATACGCAGTATTTT. This encodes CASSQRGAAGVKGDTQYF. Using reference TRBV7-8 and TRBJ2-3 for the parts outside the CDR3, the full variable domain is GAGVSQSPRYKVAKRGQDVALRCDPISGHVSLFWYQQALGQGPEFLTYFQNEAQLDKSGLPSDRFFAERPEGSVSTLKIQRTQQEDSAVYLCASSQRGAAGVKGDTQYFGPGTRLTVL.

This rearrangement joins TRBV2 to TRBJ1-2, with a weak D call TRBD1 (5 bases). V shed 6 bases and J shed 4 bases, with 9 bases lying between them. The CDR3 extends over 12 amino acids. Germline CDR1 reads SNHLY; CDR2 reads FYNNEI. The CDR3 spells CASSGTAYGYTF. The CDR3 DNA reads as TGTGCCAGCAGCGGGACGGCCTATGGCTACACCTTC.

CDR3 in DNA: TGTGCCAGCTCGGGACAGACCTACGAGCAGTACTTC. Protein sequence: CASSGQTYEQYF. The chain joins TRBV6-5 to TRBJ2-7; 7 bases line up with TRBD1. This CDR3 region has 12 residues. Trimming took 8 bases from V and 2 from J; bases not matched to a gene: 3. Germline V gene data show CDR1 as MNHEY and CDR2 as SVGAGI.

This chain joins TRBV30 and TRBJ2-3; D uncertain. The CDR3 runs to 11 residues. CDR1 is GTSNPN and CDR2 is SVGIG in the germline V gene (reference sequence). Between the trimmed V and J ends, which lost 0 bases and 4 bases, there was a span of 2 bases. CDR3: CAWSVPDTQYF. CDR3 sequence (DNA): TGTGCCTGGAGTGTTCCAGATACGCAGTATTTT.

This rearrangement joins TRBV6-6 to TRBJ2-5; D perhaps matches TRBD1 (6 bases). Trimming stripped 2 bases from V and 0 bases from J, with 10 bases between. The CDR3 is made up of 15 amino acids. The germline gives CDR1 MNHNY, CDR2 SVGAGI (reference sequence). This CDR3 is CASSYQTGYQETQYF. The CDR3 DNA follows: TGTGCCAGCAGTTACCAAACAGGGTACCAAGAGACCCAGTACTTC.

The chain combines TRBV25-1 with TRBJ2-1; TRBD1 is a possible D gene (6 bases). V was trimmed by 2 bases and J by 1 base, leaving 12 bases between them. This CDR3 has 16 residues. Germline CDR1 MGHDK, CDR2 SYGVNS. The CDR3 DNA sequence: TGTGCCAGCAGTGAAAGTGGCAGGGGATCCTACAATGAGCAGTTCTTC. Its protein is CASSESGRGSYNEQFF.

The chain carries TRBV2 and TRBJ2-7; 7 bases align to TRBD1. V was clipped by 1 base and J by 6 bases; unmatched bases: 12. Per the germline V gene, CDR1 is SNHLY and CDR2 is FYNNEI. CDR3 size: 16 residues. CDR3 sequence: CASSEGGGVSLGEQYF. The CDR3 bases are TGTGCCAGCAGTGAAGGAGGGGGCGTTAGTTTGGGCGAGCAGTACTTC.